This TCR beta chain comes out of a study of blood T cells in healthy people across ages. This CDR3 region has 13 residues. Germline V gene data show CDR1 as SGHDT and CDR2 as YYEEEE. Trimming took off 1 base at V and 7 bases at J, with 8 bases between the two ends. Extraction yielded at least 5 micrograms of total RNA per sample. The use of a sample-barcoded 5' primer and a J-beta primer mix characterized a second PCR of roughly 7 to 12 cycles. MiXCR, applied by TCRdb to the 5' RACE reads, yields one record per CDR3 protein. The table includes around 870,000 distinct CDR3 sequences, more than 25% detected once.

This sequence joins TRBV5-6 and TRBJ1-4; D is perhaps TRBD1 (5 bases). The sequenced sample consisted of blood. The sequence was collected from a woman aged 80 or over in good health. The CDR3 nucleotides are TGTGCCAGCAGCTTGCGAGGGGTTGAAAAACTGTTTTTT. Its translation is CASSLRGVEKLFF.